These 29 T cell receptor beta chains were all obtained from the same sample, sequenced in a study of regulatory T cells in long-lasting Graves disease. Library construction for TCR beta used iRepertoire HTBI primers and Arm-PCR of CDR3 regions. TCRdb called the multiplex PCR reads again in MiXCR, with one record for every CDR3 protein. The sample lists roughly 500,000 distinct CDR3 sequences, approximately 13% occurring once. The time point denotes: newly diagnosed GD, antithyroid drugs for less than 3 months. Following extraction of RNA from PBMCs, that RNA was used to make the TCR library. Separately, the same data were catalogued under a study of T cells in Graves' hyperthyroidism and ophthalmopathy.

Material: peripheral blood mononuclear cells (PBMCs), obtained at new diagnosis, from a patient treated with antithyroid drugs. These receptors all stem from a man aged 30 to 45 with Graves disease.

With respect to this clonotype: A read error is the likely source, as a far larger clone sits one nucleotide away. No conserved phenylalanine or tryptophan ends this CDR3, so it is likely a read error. CDR3 nucleotides: TGTGCCAGCAGCAGGACTAGAGGGGGTAATGAGCAGTTCTCC. It yields the protein CASSRTRGGNEQFS. V gene TRBV11-3 combines with J gene TRBJ2-5, with D possibly TRBD2 on 7 matching bases. TRBJ2-1 explains the end of the DNA better; the J call may be wrong. This CDR3 has 14 residues. The germline V gene encodes CDR1 SGHNT and CDR2 YENEEA.

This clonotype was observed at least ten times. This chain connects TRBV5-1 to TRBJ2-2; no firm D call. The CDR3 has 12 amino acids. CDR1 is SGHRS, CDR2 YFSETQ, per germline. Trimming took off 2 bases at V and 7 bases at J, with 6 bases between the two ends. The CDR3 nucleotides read TGCGCCAGCAGCTTTACGAACGGGGAGCTGTTTTTT. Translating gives CASSFTNGELFF.

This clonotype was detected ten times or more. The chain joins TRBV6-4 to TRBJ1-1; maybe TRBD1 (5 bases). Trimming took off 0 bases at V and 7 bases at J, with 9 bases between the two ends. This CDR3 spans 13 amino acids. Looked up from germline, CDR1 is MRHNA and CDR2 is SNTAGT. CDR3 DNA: TGTGCCAGCAGTGACTCGGGACCTCTTGAAGCTTTCTTT. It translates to CASSDSGPLEAFF.

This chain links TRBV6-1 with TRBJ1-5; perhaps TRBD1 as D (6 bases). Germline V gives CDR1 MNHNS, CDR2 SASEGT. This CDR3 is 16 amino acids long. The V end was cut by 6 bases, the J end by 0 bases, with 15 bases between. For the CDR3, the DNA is TGTGCCAGCAGCCGGGACACTTCCTATAGCAATCAGCCCCAGCATTTT. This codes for CASSRDTSYSNQPQHF.

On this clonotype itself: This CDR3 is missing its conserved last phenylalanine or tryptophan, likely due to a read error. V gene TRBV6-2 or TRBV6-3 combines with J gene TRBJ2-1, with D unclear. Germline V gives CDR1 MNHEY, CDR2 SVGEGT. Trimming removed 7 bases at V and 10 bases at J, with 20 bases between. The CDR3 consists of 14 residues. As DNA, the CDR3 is TGTGCCAGCACCTTCACCCGAATAGCCCAAGAGCAGTTCTAC. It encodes CASTFTRIAQEQFY.

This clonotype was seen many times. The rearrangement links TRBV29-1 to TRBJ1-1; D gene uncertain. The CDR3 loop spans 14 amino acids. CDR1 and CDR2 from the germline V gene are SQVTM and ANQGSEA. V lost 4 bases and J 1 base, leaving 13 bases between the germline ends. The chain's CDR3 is CSVVERGTNTEAFF. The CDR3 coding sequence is TGCAGCGTTGTCGAGAGAGGAACGAACACTGAAGCTTTCTTT.

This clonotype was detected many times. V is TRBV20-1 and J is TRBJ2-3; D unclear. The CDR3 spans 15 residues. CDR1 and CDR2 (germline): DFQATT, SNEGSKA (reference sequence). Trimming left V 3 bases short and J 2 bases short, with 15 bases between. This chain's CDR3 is CSASFEWKSTDTQYF. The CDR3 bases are TGCAGTGCTAGTTTTGAATGGAAATCCACAGATACGCAGTATTTT.

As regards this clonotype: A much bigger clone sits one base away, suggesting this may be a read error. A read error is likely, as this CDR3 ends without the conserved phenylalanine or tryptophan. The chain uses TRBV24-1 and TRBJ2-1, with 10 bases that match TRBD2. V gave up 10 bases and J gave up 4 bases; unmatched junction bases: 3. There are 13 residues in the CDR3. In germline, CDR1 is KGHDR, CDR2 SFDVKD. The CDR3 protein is CATSGLAYNEQFS. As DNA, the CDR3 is TGTGCCACGTCGGGACTAGCGTACAATGAGCAGTTCTCC.

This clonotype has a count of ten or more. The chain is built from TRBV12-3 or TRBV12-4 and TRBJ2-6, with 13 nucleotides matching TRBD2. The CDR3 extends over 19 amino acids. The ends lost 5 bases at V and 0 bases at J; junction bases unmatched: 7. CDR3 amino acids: CASSPPGLAGISGANVLTF. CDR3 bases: TGTGCCAGCAGTCCCCCGGGACTAGCGGGGATCTCTGGGGCCAACGTCCTGACTTTC.

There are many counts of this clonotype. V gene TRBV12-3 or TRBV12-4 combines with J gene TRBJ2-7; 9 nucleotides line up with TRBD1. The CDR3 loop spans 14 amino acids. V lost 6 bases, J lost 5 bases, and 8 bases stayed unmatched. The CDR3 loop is CASSHRDRAHEQYF. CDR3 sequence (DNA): TGTGCCAGCAGCCACCGGGACAGGGCCCACGAGCAGTACTTC.

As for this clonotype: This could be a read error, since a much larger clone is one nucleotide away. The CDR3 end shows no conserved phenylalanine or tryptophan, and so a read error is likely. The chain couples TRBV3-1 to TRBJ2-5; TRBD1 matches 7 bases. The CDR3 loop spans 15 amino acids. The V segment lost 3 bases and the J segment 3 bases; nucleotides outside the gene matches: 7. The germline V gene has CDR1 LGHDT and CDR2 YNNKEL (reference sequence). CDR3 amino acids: CASSQPNRGEETQYL. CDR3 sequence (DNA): TGTGCCAGCAGCCAGCCGAACAGGGGCGAAGAGACCCAGTACCTC.

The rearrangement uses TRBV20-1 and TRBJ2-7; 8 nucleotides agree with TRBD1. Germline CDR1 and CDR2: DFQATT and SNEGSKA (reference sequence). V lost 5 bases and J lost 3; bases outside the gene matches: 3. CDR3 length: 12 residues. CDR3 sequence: CSAYTGGYEQYF. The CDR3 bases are TGCAGTGCTTACACAGGGGGCTACGAGCAGTACTTC.

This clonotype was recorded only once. CDR3 nucleotide sequence: TGCAGTGCTAGACCTACTAGCGGCTACGAGCAGTACTTC. It codes for CSARPTSGYEQYF. The chain has TRBV20-1 and TRBJ2-7; 8 bases map to TRBD2. CDR1 DFQATT and CDR2 SNEGSKA come from the germline V gene (reference sequence). The length of the CDR3 is 13 residues. J gave up 3 bases and V 2 bases, and 3 bases lay outside the gene matches.

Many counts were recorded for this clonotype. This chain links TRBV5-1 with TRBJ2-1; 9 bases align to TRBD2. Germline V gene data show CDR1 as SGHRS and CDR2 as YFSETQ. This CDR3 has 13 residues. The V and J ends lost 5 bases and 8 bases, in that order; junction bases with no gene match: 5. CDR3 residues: CASRLAGVYEQFF. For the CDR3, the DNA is TGCGCCAGCAGGTTAGCGGGAGTCTATGAGCAGTTCTTC.

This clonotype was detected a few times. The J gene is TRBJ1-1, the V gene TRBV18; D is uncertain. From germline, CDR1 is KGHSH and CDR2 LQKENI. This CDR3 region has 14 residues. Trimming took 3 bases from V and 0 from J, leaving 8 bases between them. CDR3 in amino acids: CASSPLALNTEAFF. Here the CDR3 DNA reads TGTGCCAGCTCACCTCTCGCCCTGAACACTGAAGCTTTCTTT.

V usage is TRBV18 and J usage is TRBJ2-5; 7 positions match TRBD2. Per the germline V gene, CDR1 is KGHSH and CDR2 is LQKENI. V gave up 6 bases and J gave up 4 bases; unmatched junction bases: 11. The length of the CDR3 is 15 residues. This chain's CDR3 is CASSTAQAGVETQYF. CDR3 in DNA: TGTGCCAGCTCCACGGCACAGGCGGGAGTAGAGACCCAGTACTTC.

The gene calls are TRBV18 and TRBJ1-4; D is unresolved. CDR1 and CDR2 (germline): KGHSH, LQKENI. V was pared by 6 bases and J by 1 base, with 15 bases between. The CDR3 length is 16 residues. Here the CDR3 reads CASSGNRLVTNEKLFF. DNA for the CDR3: TGTGCCAGCTCGGGCAATCGTCTGGTAACTAATGAAAAACTGTTTTTT.

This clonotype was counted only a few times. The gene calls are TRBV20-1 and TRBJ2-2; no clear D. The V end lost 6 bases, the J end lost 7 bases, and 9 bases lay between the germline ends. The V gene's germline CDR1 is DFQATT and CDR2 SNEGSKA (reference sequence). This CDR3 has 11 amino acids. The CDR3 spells CSAKRNGELFF. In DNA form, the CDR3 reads TGCAGTGCGAAGAGAAACGGGGAGCTGTTTTTT.

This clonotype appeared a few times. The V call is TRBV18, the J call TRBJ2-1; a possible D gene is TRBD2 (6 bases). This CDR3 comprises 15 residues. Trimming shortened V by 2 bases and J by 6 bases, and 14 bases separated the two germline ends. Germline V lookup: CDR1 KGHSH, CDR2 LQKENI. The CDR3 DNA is TGTGCCAGCTCACCAAATCGGCTAGCGCCCAATGAGCAGTTCTTC. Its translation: CASSPNRLAPNEQFF.

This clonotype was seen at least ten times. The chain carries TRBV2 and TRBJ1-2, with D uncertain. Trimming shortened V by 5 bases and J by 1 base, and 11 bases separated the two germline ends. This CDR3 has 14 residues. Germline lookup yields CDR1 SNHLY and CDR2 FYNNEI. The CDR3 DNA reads TGTGCCAGCAGTTGGTCCGAGAGTAACTATGGCTACACCTTC. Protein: CASSWSESNYGYTF.

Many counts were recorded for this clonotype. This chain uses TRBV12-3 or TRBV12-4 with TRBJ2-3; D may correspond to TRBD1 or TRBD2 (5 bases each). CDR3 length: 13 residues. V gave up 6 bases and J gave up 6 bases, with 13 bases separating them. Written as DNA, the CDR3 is TGTGCCAGCAGACGGGACCAAGGGGATACGCAGTATTTT. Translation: CASRRDQGDTQYF.

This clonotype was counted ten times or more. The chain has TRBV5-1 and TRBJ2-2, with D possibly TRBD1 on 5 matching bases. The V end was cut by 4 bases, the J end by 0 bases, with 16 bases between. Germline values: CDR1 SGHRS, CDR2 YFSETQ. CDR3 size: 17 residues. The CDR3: CASSGTGSLSNTGELFF. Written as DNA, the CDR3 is TGCGCCAGCAGCGGTACAGGTTCTCTCTCGAACACCGGGGAGCTGTTTTTT.

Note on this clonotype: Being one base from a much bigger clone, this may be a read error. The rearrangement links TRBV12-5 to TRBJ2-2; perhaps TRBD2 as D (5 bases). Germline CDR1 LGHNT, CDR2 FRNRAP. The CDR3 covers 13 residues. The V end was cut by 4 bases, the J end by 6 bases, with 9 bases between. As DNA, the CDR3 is TGTGCTAGTGGTTGGAGGCAGGCCGGGGAGCTGTTTTTT. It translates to CASGWRQAGELFF.

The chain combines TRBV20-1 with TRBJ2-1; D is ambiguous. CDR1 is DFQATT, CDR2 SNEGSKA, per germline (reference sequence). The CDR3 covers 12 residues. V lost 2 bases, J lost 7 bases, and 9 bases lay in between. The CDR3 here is CSARQFLNEQFF. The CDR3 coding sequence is TGCAGTGCTAGACAGTTTTTAAATGAGCAGTTCTTC.

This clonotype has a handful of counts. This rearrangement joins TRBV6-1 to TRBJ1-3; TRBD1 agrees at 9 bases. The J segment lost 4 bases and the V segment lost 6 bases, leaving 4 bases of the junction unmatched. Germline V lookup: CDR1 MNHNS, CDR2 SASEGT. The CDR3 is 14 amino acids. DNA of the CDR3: TGTGCCAGCAGAGGGGACAGGGAAGGAAACACCATATATTTT. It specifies CASRGDREGNTIYF.

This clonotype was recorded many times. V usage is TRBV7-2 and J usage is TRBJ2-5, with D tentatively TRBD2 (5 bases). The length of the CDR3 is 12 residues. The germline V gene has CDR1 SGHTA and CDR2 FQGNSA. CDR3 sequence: CANTLTGETQYF. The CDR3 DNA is TGTGCGAATACCTTAACGGGGGAGACCCAGTACTTC.

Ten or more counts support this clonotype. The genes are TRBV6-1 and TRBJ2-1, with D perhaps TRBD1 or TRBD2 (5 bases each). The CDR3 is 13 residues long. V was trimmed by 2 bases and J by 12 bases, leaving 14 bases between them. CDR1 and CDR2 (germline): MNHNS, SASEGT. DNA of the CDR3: TGTGCCAGCAGTGAACAGGGAGTCCCCCTGCAGTTCTTC. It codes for CASSEQGVPLQFF.

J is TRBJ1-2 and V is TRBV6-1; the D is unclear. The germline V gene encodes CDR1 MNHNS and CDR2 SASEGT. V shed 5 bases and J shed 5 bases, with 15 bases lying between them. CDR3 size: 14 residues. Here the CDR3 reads CASSSPGRDYGYTF. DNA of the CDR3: TGTGCCAGCAGTAGCCCCGGCAGAGATTATGGCTACACCTTC.

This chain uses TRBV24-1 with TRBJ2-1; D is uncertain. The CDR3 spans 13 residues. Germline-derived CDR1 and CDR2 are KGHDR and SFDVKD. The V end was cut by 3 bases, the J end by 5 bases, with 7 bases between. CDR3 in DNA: TGTGCCACCAGTGATGGCAGTCACAATGAGCAGTTCTTC. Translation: CATSDGSHNEQFF.